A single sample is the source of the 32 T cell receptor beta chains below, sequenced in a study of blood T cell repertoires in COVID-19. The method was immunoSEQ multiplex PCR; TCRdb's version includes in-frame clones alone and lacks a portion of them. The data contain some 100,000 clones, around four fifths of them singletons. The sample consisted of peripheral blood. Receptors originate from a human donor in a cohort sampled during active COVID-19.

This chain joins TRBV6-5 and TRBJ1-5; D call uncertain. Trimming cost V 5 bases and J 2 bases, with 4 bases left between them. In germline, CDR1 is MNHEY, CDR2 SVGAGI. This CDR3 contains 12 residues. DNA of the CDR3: TGTGCCAGCAGTACAGGCAATCAGCCCCAGCATTTT. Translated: CASSTGNQPQHF.

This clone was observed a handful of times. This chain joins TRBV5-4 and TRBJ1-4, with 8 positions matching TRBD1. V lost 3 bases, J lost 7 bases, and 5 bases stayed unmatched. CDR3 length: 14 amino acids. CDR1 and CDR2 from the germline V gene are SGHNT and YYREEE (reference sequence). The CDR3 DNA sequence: TGTGCCAGCAGCTCCCAGGGGGCGCGTGAAAAACTGTTTTTT. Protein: CASSSQGAREKLFF.

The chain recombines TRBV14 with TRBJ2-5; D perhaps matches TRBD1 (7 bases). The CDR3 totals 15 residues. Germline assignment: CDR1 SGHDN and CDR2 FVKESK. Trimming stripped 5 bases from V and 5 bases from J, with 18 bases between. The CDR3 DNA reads TGTGCCAGCAGCACCCGGGACAGCCGGGGGGAGACCCAGTACTTC. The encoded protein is CASSTRDSRGETQYF.

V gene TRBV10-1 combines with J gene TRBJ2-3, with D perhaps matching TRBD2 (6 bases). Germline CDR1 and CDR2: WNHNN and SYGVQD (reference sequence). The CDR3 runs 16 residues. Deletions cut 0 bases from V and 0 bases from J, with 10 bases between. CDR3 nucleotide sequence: TGCGCCAGCAGTGAGTCACGGCGGGGCAGCACAGATACGCAGTATTTT. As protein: CASSESRRGSTDTQYF.

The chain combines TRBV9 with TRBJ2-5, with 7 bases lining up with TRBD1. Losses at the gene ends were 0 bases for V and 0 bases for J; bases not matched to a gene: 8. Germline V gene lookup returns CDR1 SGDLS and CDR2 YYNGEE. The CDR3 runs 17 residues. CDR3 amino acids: CASSVGVTGSYQETQYF. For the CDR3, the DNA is TGTGCCAGCAGCGTAGGGGTGACAGGGTCGTACCAAGAGACCCAGTACTTC.

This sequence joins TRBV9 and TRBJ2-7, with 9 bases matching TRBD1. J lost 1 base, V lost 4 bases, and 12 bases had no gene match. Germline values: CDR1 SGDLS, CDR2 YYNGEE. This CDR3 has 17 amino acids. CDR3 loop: CASSPEARDRASYEQYF. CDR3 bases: TGTGCCAGCAGCCCCGAGGCTAGGGACAGGGCGTCCTACGAGCAGTACTTC. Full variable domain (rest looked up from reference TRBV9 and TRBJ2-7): DSGVTQTPKHLITATGQRVTLRCSPRSGDLSVYWYQQSLDQGLQFLIQYYNGEERAKGNILERFSAQQFPDLHSELNLSSLELGDSALYFCASSPEARDRASYEQYFGPGTRLTVT.

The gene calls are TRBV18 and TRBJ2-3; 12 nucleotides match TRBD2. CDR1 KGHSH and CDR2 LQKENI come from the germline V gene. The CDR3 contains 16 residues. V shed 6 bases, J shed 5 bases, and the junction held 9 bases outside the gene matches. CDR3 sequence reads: CASSRTSGARIDTQYF. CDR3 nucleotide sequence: TGTGCCAGCTCGCGGACTAGCGGGGCCAGGATAGATACGCAGTATTTT.

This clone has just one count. CDR3 DNA sequence: TGTGCCAGCAGCTTCCCCCCGGGGGACTTGAACACTGAAGCTTTCTTT. Translated, it gives CASSFPPGDLNTEAFF. The V and J genes are TRBV5-8 and TRBJ1-1; the D gene is possibly TRBD1 (5 bases). CDR3 length: 16 amino acids. Looked up from germline, CDR1 is SGHTS and CDR2 is YDEGEE. The V and J ends lost 2 bases and 0 bases respectively, with 14 bases between them.

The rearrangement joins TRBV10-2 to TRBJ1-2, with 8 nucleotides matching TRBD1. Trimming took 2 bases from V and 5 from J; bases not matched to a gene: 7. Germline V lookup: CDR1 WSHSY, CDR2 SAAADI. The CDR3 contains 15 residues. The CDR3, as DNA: TGCGCCAGCAGTGAGCCCCGGACAGGGAGGTATGGCTACACCTTC. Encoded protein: CASSEPRTGRYGYTF.

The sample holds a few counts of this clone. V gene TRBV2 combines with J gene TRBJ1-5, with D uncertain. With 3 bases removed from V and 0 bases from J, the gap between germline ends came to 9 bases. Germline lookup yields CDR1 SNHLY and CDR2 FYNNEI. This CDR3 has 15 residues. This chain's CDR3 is CASSEAGYSNQPQHF. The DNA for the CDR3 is TGTGCCAGCAGTGAGGCGGGTTATAGCAATCAGCCCCAGCATTTT. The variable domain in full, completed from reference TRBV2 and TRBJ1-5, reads EPEVTQTPSHQVTQMGQEVILRCVPISNHLYFYWYRQILGQKVEFLVSFYNNEISEKSEIFDDQFSVERPDGSNFTLKIRSTKLEDSAMYFCASSEAGYSNQPQHFGDGTRLSIL.

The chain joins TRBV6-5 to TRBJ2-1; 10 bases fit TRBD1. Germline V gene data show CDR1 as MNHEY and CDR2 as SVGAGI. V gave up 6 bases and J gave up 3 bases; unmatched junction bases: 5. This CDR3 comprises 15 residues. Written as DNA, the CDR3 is TGTGCCAGCAGGGTCGGGACAGGGGTCTACAATGAGCAGTTCTTC. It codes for CASRVGTGVYNEQFF.

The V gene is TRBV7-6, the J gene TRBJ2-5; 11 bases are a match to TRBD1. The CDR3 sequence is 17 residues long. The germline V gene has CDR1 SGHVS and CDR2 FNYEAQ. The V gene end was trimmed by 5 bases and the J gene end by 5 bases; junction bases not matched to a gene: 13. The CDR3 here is CASSRSGQGAPRETQYF. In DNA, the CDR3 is TGTGCCAGCAGCCGATCTGGACAGGGGGCGCCCCGGGAGACCCAGTACTTC.

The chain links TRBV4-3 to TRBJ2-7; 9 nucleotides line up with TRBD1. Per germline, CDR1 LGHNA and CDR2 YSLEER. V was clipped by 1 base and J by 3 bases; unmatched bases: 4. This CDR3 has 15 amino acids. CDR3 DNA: TGCGCCAGCAGCCAAGGGCGGGACAGGGTCTACGAGCAGTACTTC. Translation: CASSQGRDRVYEQYF.

DNA of the CDR3: TGTGCCAGCAGCCGGACAGGGGGCACCGGGGAGCTGTTTTTT. Amino acid sequence: CASSRTGGTGELFF. The V gene is TRBV3-1 (or the pseudogene TRBV3-2), the J gene TRBJ2-2; 10 bases match TRBD1. Germline V gene sequence: CDR1 LGHDT, CDR2 YNNKEL (reference sequence). The CDR3 consists of 14 residues. The V segment lost 4 bases and the J segment 4 bases; nucleotides outside the gene matches: 0.

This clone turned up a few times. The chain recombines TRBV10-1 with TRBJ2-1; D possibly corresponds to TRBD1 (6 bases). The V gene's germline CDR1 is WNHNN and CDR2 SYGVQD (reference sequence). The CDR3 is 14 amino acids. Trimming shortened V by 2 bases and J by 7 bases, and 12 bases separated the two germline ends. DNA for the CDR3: TGCGCCAGCAGTGAGAGCAGGGGAAGGAATGAGCAGTTCTTC. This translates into CASSESRGRNEQFF.

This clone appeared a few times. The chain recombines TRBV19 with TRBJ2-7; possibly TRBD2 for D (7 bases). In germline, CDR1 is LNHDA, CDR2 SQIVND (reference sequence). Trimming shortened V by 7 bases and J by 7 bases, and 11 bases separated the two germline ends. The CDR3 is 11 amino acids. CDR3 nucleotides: TGTGCCAGTACCGGGGGGCAAGAGCAGTACTTC. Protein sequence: CASTGGQEQYF.

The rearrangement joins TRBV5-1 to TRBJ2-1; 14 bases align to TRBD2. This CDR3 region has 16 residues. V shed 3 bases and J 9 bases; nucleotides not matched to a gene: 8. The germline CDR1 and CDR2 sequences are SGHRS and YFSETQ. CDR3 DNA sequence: TGCGCCAGCAGCTGGGGACTAGCGGGGGCCAAGAGTGAGCAGTTCTTC. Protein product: CASSWGLAGAKSEQFF. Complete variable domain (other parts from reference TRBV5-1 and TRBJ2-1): KAGVTQTPRYLIKTRGQQVTLSCSPISGHRSVSWYQQTPGQGLQFLFEYFSETQRNKGNFPGRFSGRQFSNSRSEMNVSTLELGDSALYLCASSWGLAGAKSEQFFGPGTRLTVL.

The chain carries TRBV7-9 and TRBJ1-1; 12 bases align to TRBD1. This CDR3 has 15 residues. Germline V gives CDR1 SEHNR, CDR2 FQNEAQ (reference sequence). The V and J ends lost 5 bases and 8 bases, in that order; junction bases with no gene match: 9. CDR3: CASSGWDRGQGEAFF. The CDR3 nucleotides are TGTGCCAGCAGCGGCTGGGACAGGGGGCAGGGGGAAGCTTTCTTT.

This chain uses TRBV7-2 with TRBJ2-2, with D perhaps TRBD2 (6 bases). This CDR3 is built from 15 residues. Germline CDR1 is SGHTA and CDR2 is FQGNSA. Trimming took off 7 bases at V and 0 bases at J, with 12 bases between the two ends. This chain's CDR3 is CASTSGTPNTGELFF. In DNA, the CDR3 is TGTGCCAGCACCTCCGGGACTCCGAACACCGGGGAGCTGTTTTTT.

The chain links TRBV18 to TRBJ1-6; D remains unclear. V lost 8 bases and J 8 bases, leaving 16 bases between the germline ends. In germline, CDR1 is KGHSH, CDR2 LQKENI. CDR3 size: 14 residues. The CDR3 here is CASHDGGSDSPLHF. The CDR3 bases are TGTGCCAGCCACGACGGCGGGTCTGATTCACCCCTCCACTTT.

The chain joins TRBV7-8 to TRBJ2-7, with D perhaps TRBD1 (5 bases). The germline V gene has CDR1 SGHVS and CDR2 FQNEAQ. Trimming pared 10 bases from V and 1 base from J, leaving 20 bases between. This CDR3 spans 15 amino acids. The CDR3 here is CATLVGAPWSYEQYF. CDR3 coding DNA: TGTGCCACTTTAGTAGGGGCCCCGTGGTCCTACGAGCAGTACTTC.

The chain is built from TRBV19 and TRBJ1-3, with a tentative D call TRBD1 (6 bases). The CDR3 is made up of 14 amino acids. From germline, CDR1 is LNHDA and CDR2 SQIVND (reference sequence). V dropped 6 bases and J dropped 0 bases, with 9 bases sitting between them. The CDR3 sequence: CASRDRTSGNTIYF. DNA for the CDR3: TGTGCCAGTAGGGACAGAACCTCTGGAAACACCATATATTTT. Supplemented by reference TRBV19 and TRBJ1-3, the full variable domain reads DGGITQSPKYLFRKEGQNVTLSCEQNLNHDAMYWYRQDPGQGLRLIYYSQIVNDFQKGDIAEGYSVSREKKESFPLTVTSAQKNPTAFYLCASRDRTSGNTIYFGEGSWLTVV.

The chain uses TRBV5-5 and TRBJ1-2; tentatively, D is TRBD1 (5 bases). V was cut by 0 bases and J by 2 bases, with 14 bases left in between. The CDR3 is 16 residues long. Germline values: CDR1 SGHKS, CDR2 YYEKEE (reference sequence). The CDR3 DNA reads TGTGCCAGCAGCTTGGCCCCTCCAGGGAGGAACTATGGCTACACCTTC. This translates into CASSLAPPGRNYGYTF. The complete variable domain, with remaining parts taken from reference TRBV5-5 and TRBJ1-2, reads DAGVTQSPTHLIKTRGQQVTLRCSPISGHKSVSWYQQVLGQGPQFIFQYYEKEERGRGNFPDRFSARQFPNYSSELNVNALLLGDSALYLCASSLAPPGRNYGYTFGSGTRLTVV.

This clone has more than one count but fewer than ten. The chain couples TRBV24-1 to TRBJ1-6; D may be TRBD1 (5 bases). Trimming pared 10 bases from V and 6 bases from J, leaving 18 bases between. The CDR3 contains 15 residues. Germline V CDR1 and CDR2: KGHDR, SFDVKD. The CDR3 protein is CATSTGLLFNSPLHF. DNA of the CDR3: TGTGCCACTAGTACAGGCCTCCTTTTTAATTCACCCCTCCACTTT.

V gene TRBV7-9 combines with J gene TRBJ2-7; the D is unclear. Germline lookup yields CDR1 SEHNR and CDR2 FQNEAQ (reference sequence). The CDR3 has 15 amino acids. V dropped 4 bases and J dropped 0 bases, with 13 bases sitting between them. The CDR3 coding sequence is TGTGCCAGCAGCTCGGAAGTTAGGAGCTCCTACGAGCAGTACTTC. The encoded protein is CASSSEVRSSYEQYF.

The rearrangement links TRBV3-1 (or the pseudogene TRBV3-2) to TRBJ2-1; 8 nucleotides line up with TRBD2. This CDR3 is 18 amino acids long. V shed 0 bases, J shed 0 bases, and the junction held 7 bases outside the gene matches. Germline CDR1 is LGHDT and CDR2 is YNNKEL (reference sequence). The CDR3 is CASSQEEAGVSSYNEQFF. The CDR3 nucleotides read TGTGCCAGCAGCCAAGAGGAAGCGGGGGTTAGCTCCTACAATGAGCAGTTCTTC.

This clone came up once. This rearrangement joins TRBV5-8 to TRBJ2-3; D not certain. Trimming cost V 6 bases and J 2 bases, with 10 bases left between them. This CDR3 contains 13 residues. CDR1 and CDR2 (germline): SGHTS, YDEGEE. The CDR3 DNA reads TGTGCCAGCATCCGGAGACCCACAGATACGCAGTATTTT. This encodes CASIRRPTDTQYF. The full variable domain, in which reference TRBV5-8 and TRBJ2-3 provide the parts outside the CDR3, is EAGVTQSPTHLIKTRGQQATLRCSPISGHTSVYWYQQALGLGLQFLLWYDEGEERNRGNFPPRFSGRQFPNYSSELNVNALELEDSALYLCASIRRPTDTQYFGPGTRLTVL.

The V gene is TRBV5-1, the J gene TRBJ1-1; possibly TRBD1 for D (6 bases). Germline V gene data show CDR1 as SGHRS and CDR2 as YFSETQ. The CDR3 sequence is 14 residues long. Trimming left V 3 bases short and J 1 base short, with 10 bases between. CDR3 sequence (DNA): TGCGCCAGCAGCTCCTCGACAGGGAACACTGAAGCTTTCTTT. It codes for CASSSSTGNTEAFF.

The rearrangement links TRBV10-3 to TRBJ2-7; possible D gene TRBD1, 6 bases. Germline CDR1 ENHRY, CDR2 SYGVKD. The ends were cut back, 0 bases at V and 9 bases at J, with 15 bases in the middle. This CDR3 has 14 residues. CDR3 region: CAISESSTGTLQYF. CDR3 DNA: TGTGCCATCAGTGAGTCTTCGACAGGTACTCTGCAGTACTTC.

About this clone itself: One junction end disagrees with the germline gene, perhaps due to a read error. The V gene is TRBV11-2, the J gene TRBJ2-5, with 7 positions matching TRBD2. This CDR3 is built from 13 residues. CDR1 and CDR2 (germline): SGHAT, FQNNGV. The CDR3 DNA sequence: TGTGCCAGCAGCGTAGAACCGGGGGGGACCCAGTACTTC. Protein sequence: CASSVEPGGTQYF.

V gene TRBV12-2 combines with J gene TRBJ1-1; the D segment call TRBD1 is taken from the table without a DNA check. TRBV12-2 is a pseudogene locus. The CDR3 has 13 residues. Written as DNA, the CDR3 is TGTGCAAGTCGCCGCCAGGGTTCTACTGAAGCTTTCTTT. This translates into CASRRQGSTEAFF.

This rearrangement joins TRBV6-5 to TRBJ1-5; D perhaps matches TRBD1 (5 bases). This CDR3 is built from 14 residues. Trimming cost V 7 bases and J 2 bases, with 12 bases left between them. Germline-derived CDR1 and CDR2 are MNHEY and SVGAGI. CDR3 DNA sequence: TGTGCCAGCACCCTAGACAGCCGCAATCAGCCCCAGCATTTT. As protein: CASTLDSRNQPQHF.